The rows below give T cell receptor beta chains drawn from one sample of a study of blood T cell repertoires in COVID-19. The protocol was immunoSEQ multiplex PCR, while the TCRdb copy is restricted to in-frame clones and leaves out a portion. Among approximately 150,000 clones listed, roughly 84% were seen once. What was sequenced was PBMCs or T cells enriched from blood (not recorded which). The receptors derive from a human donor with acute COVID-19. The donor label of this sample is uncertain. Both conserved end residues are part of each CDR3. The D gene is left open where the match is weak. Clone size is shown for a subset of rows, as once, few, many or a class of expanded clone.

j_call d_call cdr3_length clone_size v_call cdr3_nt cdr3_aa
TRBJ2-7 TRBD2 18 NA TRBV25-1 TGTGCCAGCAGTCCCCGAAGCGGCCGACTAGCGGGGGCCTACGAGCAGTACTTC CASSPRSGRLAGAYEQYF
TRBJ2-5 NA 11 few TRBV6-2/TRBV6-3 TGTGCCAGCAGTTTAAAAGAGACCCAGTACTTC CASSLKETQYF
TRBJ2-7 TRBD1 14 NA TRBV7-9 TGTGCCAGCAGCTTAGGGGGGGACAGGGGCGAGCAGTACTTC CASSLGGDRGEQYF
TRBJ1-5 NA 12 few TRBV19 TGTGCCAGTAGTATAGGAGATCAGCCCCAGCATTTT CASSIGDQPQHF
TRBJ1-1 NA 15 once TRBV5-4 TGTGCCAGCAGCTTGGACGGGAAAATGAACACTGAAGCTTTCTTT CASSLDGKMNTEAFF
TRBJ1-4 TRBD1 17 NA TRBV4-1 TGCGCCAGCAGCCAAGACCCCCCAGACAGGGGAAGAGAAAAACTGTTTTTT CASSQDPPDRGREKLFF
TRBJ1-1 TRBD1 15 NA TRBV19 TGTGCCAGTAGTGGGCAGGGGGGATTGAACACTGAAGCTTTCTTT CASSGQGGLNTEAFF
TRBJ2-1 NA 13 once TRBV6-5 TGTGCCAGCAGTATTCTAACTTACAATGAGCAGTTCTTC CASSILTYNEQFF
TRBJ2-2 NA 15 NA TRBV5-6 TGTGCCAGCAGCTTGATACAGGGACACACCGGGGAGCTGTTTTTT CASSLIQGHTGELFF
TRBJ1-4 NA 13 once TRBV20-1 TGCAGTGCTAGTCCCGCAACTAATGAAAAACTGTTTTTT CSASPATNEKLFF
TRBJ1-3 NA 15 NA TRBV10-3 TGTGCCATCAGGATGACAGCCAGCTCTGGAAACACCATATATTTT CAIRMTASSGNTIYF
TRBJ2-1 NA 15 NA TRBV11-2 TGTGCCAGCAGCTTAGACCGGGGGAACTACAATGAGCAGTTCTTC CASSLDRGNYNEQFF
TRBJ1-5 TRBD1 15 NA TRBV24-1 TGTGCCACCAGTGCTGGGACAGCCGAAGGGGAGCCCCAGCATTTT CATSAGTAEGEPQHF